This record looks at one TCR beta chain sequence and its context. Methods used by the authors: Reference gene primer amplification in the assay estimated nucleated cell counts. This table comes from immunoSEQ multiplex PCR, and its TCRdb copy is limited to in-frame clones, with some not included. The DNA gave D and trimming, while V, J and clone size come from that table. The sample lists about 280,000 clones, 75% to 90% occurring once. This CDR3 comprises 18 residues. CDR1 is SGHRS, CDR2 YFSETQ, per germline. V lost 3 bases, J lost 6 bases, and 16 bases stayed unmatched. This entry belongs to a study of blood T cell repertoires in COVID-19. About the research overall: Sites across the United States, Italy and Spain contributed samples from acute and convalescent COVID-19. From T cells, B-cell-depleted T cells, or PBMCs came the material, which was cDNA or gDNA.

The sequenced sample consisted of peripheral blood. The sequence was collected from a woman between 65 and 79 years old with acute or convalescent COVID-19. This chain connects TRBV5-1 to TRBJ2-1; 9 nucleotides match TRBD1. CDR3 nucleotides: TGCGCCAGCAGCTGGCGGGACAGGGCCTCACCAGGCCTCAATGAGCAGTTCTTC. It encodes CASSWRDRASPGLNEQFF. The full variable domain, in which reference TRBV5-1 and TRBJ2-1 provide the parts outside the CDR3, is KAGVTQTPRYLIKTRGQQVTLSCSPISGHRSVSWYQQTPGQGLQFLFEYFSETQRNKGNFPGRFSGRQFSNSRSEMNVSTLELGDSALYLCASSWRDRASPGLNEQFFGPGTRLTVL.